Listed below are T cell receptor beta chains from one sample, sequenced in a study of T cell repertoires and HLA-DP antigens. Sequencing used immunoSEQ multiplex PCR; TCRdb keeps in-frame clones, though not all of them. The sample has about 89,000 clones; around 86% are singletons. No cognate antigen is known for these TCRs. Sequenced sample: CD4+ T cells from PBMCs. Receptors originate from a man aged 50-59 years in good health and CMV-seronegative. CDR3s include the opening cysteine and the closing phenylalanine or tryptophan. Fields, in order: J gene, clone size, V gene, D gene, CDR3 protein, CDR3 DNA. A D gene is named only where the DNA matches it firmly. Clone size is given for some rows only: seen once, a few or many times, or a class if the clone is expanded.

TRBJ1-6,.,TRBV9,.,CASSVDVGYNSPLHF,TGTGCCAGCAGCGTAGACGTCGGCTATAATTCACCCCTCCACTTT
TRBJ1-5,.,TRBV2,.,CASSEFGSNQPQHF,TGTGCCAGCAGTGAATTTGGTAGCAATCAGCCCCAGCATTTT
TRBJ1-1,.,TRBV19,.,CASSPRLMGGNTEAFF,TGTGCCAGTAGTCCAAGGCTTATGGGGGGCAACACTGAAGCTTTCTTT
TRBJ2-7,.,TRBV19,.,CASSSLPYEQYF,TGTGCCAGTAGTTCCCTCCCCTACGAGCAGTACTTC
TRBJ2-4,.,TRBV5-4,.,CASSLALRKNIQYF,TGTGCCAGCAGCTTGGCTTTACGCAAAAACATTCAGTACTTC
TRBJ2-7,.,TRBV4-1,.,CASSVAVSNGIYEQYF,TGCGCCAGCAGCGTTGCGGTGTCGAACGGTATCTACGAGCAGTACTTC
TRBJ2-3,.,TRBV9,TRBD2,CASSAPTSGSPWSTDTQYF,TGTGCCAGCAGCGCACCGACTAGCGGGAGCCCCTGGAGCACAGATACGCAGTATTTT
TRBJ2-2,few,TRBV30,.,CAWSKLRQVQGGELFF,TGTGCCTGGAGCAAACTCCGACAGGTCCAGGGCGGGGAGCTGTTTTTT
TRBJ2-7,.,TRBV19,.,CASSMGSSVQSSYEQYF,TGTGCCAGTAGTATGGGATCTAGCGTACAGAGCTCCTACGAGCAGTACTTC
TRBJ1-6,.,TRBV11-3,.,CASSLRTVDSPLHF,TGTGCCAGCAGCTTAAGGACAGTCGACTCACCCCTCCACTTT
TRBJ2-3,.,TRBV6-4,.,CASSDGVWNTDTQYF,TGTGCCAGCAGTGACGGGGTCTGGAACACAGATACGCAGTATTTT
TRBJ1-5,once,TRBV5-5,.,CASSLDPKGIGESQPQHF,TGTGCCAGCAGCTTGGACCCCAAGGGCATAGGGGAGAGTCAGCCCCAGCATTTT
TRBJ1-4,.,TRBV2,.,CASSEVGGEKLFF,TGTGCCAGCAGTGAAGTGGGTGGAGAAAAACTGTTTTTT
TRBJ1-5,.,TRBV5-6,.,CASSPIWAPNQPQHF,TGTGCCAGCAGCCCTATCTGGGCGCCGAATCAGCCCCAGCATTTT
TRBJ1-5,.,TRBV10-3,TRBD1,CAISGGDRNSNQPQHF,TGTGCCATCAGTGGGGGGGACAGAAATAGCAATCAGCCCCAGCATTTT
TRBJ1-2,.,TRBV2,TRBD1,CASSDRDRVSYTF,TGTGCCAGCAGCGACCGGGACAGGGTTAGCTACACCTTC
TRBJ2-5,.,TRBV25-1,.,CASSDRRGWETQYF,TGTGCCAGCAGTGATAGAAGGGGGTGGGAGACCCAGTACTTC